This TCR beta chain was documented in a study of T-cell reconstitution after alpha-beta-depleted transplantation in children (dated by TCRdb to the mid-2010s). In terms of the full investigation: Using TCR repertoire profiling, the study quantitatively followed how T-cell immune reconstitution unfolded in children after TCRalphabeta/CD19-depleted allogeneic hematopoietic cell transplantation.

Receptor libraries were prepared by PCR. The run used an Illumina HiSeq 2500. TCR library preparation used molecular barcoding, with unique molecular identifiers applied to normalize quantification of the TCRbeta repertoire. In-frame beta chains were kept once TCRdb had trimmed the public reads at Q25 with fastp and called clones with MiXCR. Entries are consolidated by CDR3 protein sequence, retaining the most common genes and DNA. This sample lists around 530,000 distinct CDR3 sequences; 30% to 35% were detected once. 2.4% of the sample is taken by the ten largest. About this clonotype itself: It has no known antigen specificity. Base qualities are not recorded, but no much larger clone differs from it by a single base.

From a lookup of the germline V gene, CDR1 and CDR2 are SNHLY and FYNNEI. V loses 7 bases of germline sequence and J loses 0 bases, and the interval between the two ends is 15 bases. The CDR3 has 15 amino acids, counting the end cysteine and phenylalanine. Only the CDR3 DNA stays, 45 bases, in frame from base 1. The clonotype comes from a human donor who donated a stem cell graft to a child with aplastic anemia. The sample in question was PBMCs from the stem cell graft donor, obtained from the stem cell graft. The rearrangement combines TRBV2 with TRBJ1-1; TRBD1 is a possible D gene, resting on 6 matching bases. CDR3 reads: CASIHRVLMNTEAFF. The DNA is as follows: TGTGCCAGCATCCACAGGGTTCTCATGAACACTGAAGCTTTCTTT.